This entry concerns a single TCR beta chain. Its antigen is as yet unknown. This specimen comes from a study of cytomegalovirus exposure and HLA in healthy donors. Study-level findings and limits: It has been reported that TCR beta sequences accurately predicted the HLA-A and HLA-B alleles of most subjects.

The study ran its PCR with 60 Vbeta and 13 Jbeta primers. TCRdb keeps only in-frame clones here, not all; method: immunoSEQ multiplex PCR. The sample holds 120,000 or so clones, over 60% seen once. Trimming at V came to 1 base and at J to 0 bases, leaving 8 bases not matched to a gene. The CDR3 runs to 17 residues. Germline V gives CDR1 LGHNA, CDR2 YSLEER. Specimen: PBMCs. This clonotype was obtained from a man under 40 in good health and CMV-seronegative. This chain uses TRBV4-3 with TRBJ2-7; 8 bases agree with TRBD2. The CDR3 region has the DNA TGCGCCAGCAGCCAAGGGGCAGCGGGGGACATCTCCTACGAGCAGTACTTC. Its translation: CASSQGAAGDISYEQYF.